This paragraph reports one TCR beta chain. This sample was taken from a study of shared clonotypes between healthy human individuals. Donors were healthy HIV-negative adults without recent acute infections or vaccinations. Trimming pared 3 bases from V and 6 bases from J, leaving 12 bases between. The CDR3 is 14 residues long. CDR1 and CDR2 (germline): MDHEN, SYDVKM. Profiling relied on immunoSEQ multiplex PCR, and the TCRdb table lists in-frame clones only, not all of them. The table lists 2,500,000 or so clones, approximately 94% of them singletons. The sequenced material came from naive CD4+ T cells sorted from blood. As for subset: CD45RA+ positively selected. The chain uses TRBV28 and TRBJ2-1; D may be TRBD1 (6 bases). The clonotype comes from a man aged 18 to 35 in good health. This chain's CDR3 is CASSLGQGINEQFF. CDR3 bases: TGTGCCAGCAGTTTGGGGCAGGGGATCAATGAGCAGTTCTTC.